The clone carrying this TCR beta chain showed up many times. Its antigen remains unknown. TCRdb reprocessed the 5' RACE reads via MiXCR and lists one record per CDR3 protein. This table has about 39,000 distinct CDR3 sequences, less than 4% appearing once. This specimen comes from a study of CD8 T cells in ankylosing spondylitis. Whole-study results and caveats: Relatively scarce in peripheral blood, disease-linked clones were CD8+. Reportedly, disease-linked clones are significantly enriched in ankylosing spondylitis patients' matched synovial fluid. In reactive arthritis synovial fluid and blood, some motif variants had been reported before.

Trimming stripped 0 bases from V and 5 bases from J, with 17 bases between. CDR3 length: 17 amino acids. The germline V gene has CDR1 SGDLS and CDR2 YYNGEE. The sample consisted of blood, either unsorted or a sorted T cell fraction (not recorded which). This receptor was taken from a male donor with ankylosing spondylitis or in good health (not recorded which). The V and J genes are TRBV9 and TRBJ2-2; perhaps D is TRBD1 or TRBD2 (5 bases each). The DNA of the CDR3 is TGTGCCAGCAGCGTAGGGGGCCGGGCTAGCTTTACCGGGGAGCTGTTTTTT. Its translation is CASSVGGRASFTGELFF. Together with reference TRBV9 and TRBJ2-2, the CDR3 gives the full variable domain: DSGVTQTPKHLITATGQRVTLRCSPRSGDLSVYWYQQSLDQGLQFLIQYYNGEERAKGNILERFSAQQFPDLHSELNLSSLELGDSALYFCASSVGGRASFTGELFFGEGSRLTVL.